The 26 T cell receptor beta chains given below trace back to one sample, sequenced in a study of blood T cell repertoires in COVID-19 (TCRdb year 2020). Receptors were amplified or captured by the immunoSEQ multiplex PCR assay. TCRdb limited this immuneACCESS table to in-frame rearrangements with V and J called. A share of clones is missing; checked studies link under half to unresolved V genes, and the rest is unexplained. The sample table records about 170,000 clones; about 90% of these occur just once. The ten largest clones take up roughly 7.3% of the sample. What was sequenced was PBMCs or T cells enriched from blood (not recorded which). These receptors all come from a woman in her forties or fifties who had recovered from COVID-19.

The chain uses TRBV30 and TRBJ1-2; tentatively, D is TRBD1 (5 bases). The CDR3 has 14 residues. From germline, CDR1 is GTSNPN and CDR2 SVGIG (reference sequence). Trimming removed 2 bases from V and 8 bases from J, with 18 bases in between. CDR3 bases: TGTGCCTGGAGTATTGGGGCGCGGGGAGGAGGCTACACCTTC. It is translated as CAWSIGARGGGYTF.

The chain is built from TRBV11-2 and TRBJ2-2; 12 positions agree with TRBD2. Trimming at V came to 4 bases and at J to 9 bases, leaving 6 bases not matched to a gene. The CDR3 consists of 15 residues. Germline-derived CDR1 and CDR2 are SGHAT and FQNNGV. The CDR3 DNA reads as TGTGCCAGCAGCTCCCTAGCGGGAGGGCCCCGGGAGCTGTTTTTT. This sequence encodes CASSSLAGGPRELFF.

V is TRBV19 and J is TRBJ2-6; a weak D match, TRBD1 (5 bases). In germline, CDR1 is LNHDA, CDR2 SQIVND (reference sequence). V was trimmed by 7 bases and J by 2 bases, leaving 15 bases between them. The length of the CDR3 is 16 residues. This chain's CDR3 is CASTPGARAGANVLTF. CDR3 nucleotide sequence: TGTGCCAGTACCCCTGGGGCCAGGGCTGGGGCCAACGTCCTGACTTTC. The full variable domain, its missing parts supplied by reference TRBV19 and TRBJ2-6, is DGGITQSPKYLFRKEGQNVTLSCEQNLNHDAMYWYRQDPGQGLRLIYYSQIVNDFQKGDIAEGYSVSREKKESFPLTVTSAQKNPTAFYLCASTPGARAGANVLTFGAGSRLTVL.

This chain connects TRBV12-3 or TRBV12-4 to TRBJ1-2; 9 bases are a match to TRBD1. The CDR3 is made up of 13 amino acids. V shed 5 bases and J 8 bases; nucleotides not matched to a gene: 6. Here the CDR3 reads CASSRDRVSGYTF. CDR3 DNA: TGTGCCAGCAGTCGGGACAGGGTAAGCGGCTACACCTTC.

The rearrangement links TRBV2 to TRBJ1-5; the match to TRBD1 covers 7 bases. The CDR3 runs 14 residues. From germline, CDR1 is SNHLY and CDR2 FYNNEI. The junction had 8 bases not matched to a gene; V was cut back by 6 bases and J by 6 bases. This CDR3 is CASRTTGAGQPQHF. The DNA for the CDR3 is TGTGCCAGCAGGACAACAGGGGCGGGTCAGCCCCAGCATTTT. The full variable domain, its missing parts supplied by reference TRBV2 and TRBJ1-5, is EPEVTQTPSHQVTQMGQEVILRCVPISNHLYFYWYRQILGQKVEFLVSFYNNEISEKSEIFDDQFSVERPDGSNFTLKIRSTKLEDSAMYFCASRTTGAGQPQHFGDGTRLSIL.

This rearrangement joins TRBV2 to TRBJ2-7; TRBD1 matches at 8 bases. Germline loops: CDR1 SNHLY, CDR2 FYNNEI. With 8 bases clipped from V and 3 bases from J, the junction kept 9 bases outside the gene matches. The CDR3 has 14 amino acids. CDR3 loop: CASVDGQGNYEQYF. CDR3 coding DNA: TGTGCCAGCGTGGACGGACAGGGAAACTACGAGCAGTACTTC.

This chain uses TRBV30 with TRBJ2-2, with TRBD2 as a possible D gene (5 bases). The length of the CDR3 is 13 residues. Germline V gene sequence: CDR1 GTSNPN, CDR2 SVGIG (reference sequence). Deletions cut 0 bases from V and 7 bases from J, with 9 bases between. The CDR3 protein is CAWSVQGLGELFF. The CDR3 nucleotides read TGTGCCTGGAGTGTACAAGGACTCGGGGAGCTGTTTTTT.

This chain links TRBV18 with TRBJ2-5; 9 nucleotides agree with TRBD2. The germline V gene encodes CDR1 KGHSH and CDR2 LQKENI. CDR3 length equals 17 residues. V trimming: 2 bases; J trimming: 4 bases; junction bases outside the gene matches: 11. The CDR3 protein is CASSPSSGGRAGETQYF. CDR3 nucleotides: TGTGCCAGCTCACCATCCTCGGGCGGGAGGGCCGGAGAGACCCAGTACTTC.

The J gene is TRBJ2-3, the V gene TRBV27; 7 bases are a match to TRBD2. With V trimmed by 1 base and J by 4 bases, 5 bases remained unmatched. The CDR3 contains 15 residues. Germline V lookup: CDR1 MNHEY, CDR2 SMNVEV (reference sequence). The CDR3 DNA follows: TGTGCCAGCAGTTTATGGAGCGGGGCGGCAGATACGCAGTATTTT. This gives the protein CASSLWSGAADTQYF.

V gene TRBV19 combines with J gene TRBJ1-5, with D maybe TRBD1 (6 bases). Germline V gene sequence: CDR1 LNHDA, CDR2 SQIVND (reference sequence). The V end lost 4 bases, the J end lost 7 bases, and 14 bases lay between the germline ends. The CDR3 has 14 amino acids. The CDR3 nucleotides read TGTGCCAGTAGTACACAGGGATCCGGGCAGCCCCAGCATTTT. Its translation is CASSTQGSGQPQHF.

The table lists this clone with a count of one. The chain carries TRBV28 and TRBJ2-7; 11 nucleotides match TRBD1. CDR1 MDHEN and CDR2 SYDVKM come from the germline V gene. The CDR3 consists of 16 residues. V lost 4 bases, J lost 2 bases, and 7 bases stayed unmatched. The CDR3 protein is CASSSIGTGGTYEQYF. As DNA, the CDR3 is TGTGCCAGCAGTTCCATCGGGACAGGGGGTACCTACGAGCAGTACTTC.

This chain connects TRBV9 to TRBJ2-5; 10 nucleotides line up with TRBD2. Germline loops: CDR1 SGDLS, CDR2 YYNGEE. The CDR3 contains 16 residues. V was pared by 0 bases and J by 4 bases, with 6 bases of the junction left unmatched. CDR3 region: CASSVGASGRSETQYF. Here the CDR3 DNA reads TGTGCCAGCAGCGTAGGAGCTAGCGGGAGATCAGAGACCCAGTACTTC.

The chain combines TRBV7-2 with TRBJ2-2; the match to TRBD2 covers 8 bases. J gave up 4 bases and V 1 base, and 5 bases lay outside the gene matches. Germline V lookup: CDR1 SGHTA, CDR2 FQGNSA. This CDR3 comprises 16 residues. CDR3 in amino acids: CASSLGIAGSTGELFF. The DNA of the CDR3 is TGTGCCAGCAGCTTAGGGATAGCGGGATCCACCGGGGAGCTGTTTTTT.

This clone came up once. This chain links TRBV2 with TRBJ1-1; 8 bases fit TRBD1. The germline gives CDR1 SNHLY, CDR2 FYNNEI. V dropped 6 bases and J dropped 3; count of bases not matched to a gene: 3. The CDR3 covers 13 residues. CDR3 DNA: TGTGCCAGCAGAGAGACAGGGGACACTGAAGCTTTCTTT. This sequence encodes CASRETGDTEAFF.

This clone was counted once. This chain uses TRBV18 with TRBJ2-1; 8 bases align to TRBD2. Losses at the gene ends were 5 bases for V and 3 bases for J; bases not matched to a gene: 6. Germline loops: CDR1 KGHSH, CDR2 LQKENI. The CDR3 totals 15 residues. The CDR3 region is CASSGGTRSYNEQFF. The DNA of the CDR3 is TGTGCCAGCTCAGGAGGGACTAGGAGCTACAATGAGCAGTTCTTC.

The chain couples TRBV5-1 to TRBJ1-1; D remains unclear. V shed 0 bases and J shed 4 bases, with 13 bases lying between them. Germline assignment: CDR1 SGHRS and CDR2 YFSETQ. This CDR3 contains 15 residues. The CDR3 nucleotides read TGCGCCAGCAGCTTGGTCACCCCTAGTATCACTGAAGCTTTCTTT. It is translated as CASSLVTPSITEAFF.

V usage is TRBV9 and J usage is TRBJ2-1, with a possible D match to TRBD1 (5 bases). The CDR3 length is 13 residues. V was pared by 0 bases and J by 8 bases, with 9 bases between. Germline lookup yields CDR1 SGDLS and CDR2 YYNGEE. CDR3 residues: CASSVAGRDEQFF. CDR3 bases: TGTGCCAGCAGCGTAGCCGGCAGGGATGAGCAGTTCTTC.

The V gene is TRBV5-5, the J gene TRBJ2-1, with TRBD1 as a possible D gene (6 bases). The ends were cut back, 1 base at V and 8 bases at J, with 13 bases in the middle. This CDR3 is built from 14 residues. CDR1 and CDR2 from the germline V gene are SGHKS and YYEKEE (reference sequence). The CDR3 loop is CASSLSKQGDEQFF. The CDR3 DNA sequence: TGTGCCAGCAGCTTGTCTAAACAGGGCGATGAGCAGTTCTTC.

The chain is built from TRBV5-6 and TRBJ2-1; 7 bases are shared with TRBD1. Per the germline V gene, CDR1 is SGHDT and CDR2 is YYEEEE. The length of the CDR3 is 14 residues. V lost 3 bases and J lost 7; bases outside the gene matches: 7. This CDR3 is CASSSWTGFNEQFF. CDR3 DNA: TGTGCCAGCAGCTCCTGGACAGGTTTTAATGAGCAGTTCTTC.

The V gene is TRBV6-2 or TRBV6-3, the J gene TRBJ2-7; 7 nucleotides line up with TRBD2. The ends lost 2 bases at V and 12 bases at J; junction bases unmatched: 16. From germline, CDR1 is MNHEY and CDR2 SVGEGT. This CDR3 region has 15 residues. The DNA for the CDR3 is TGTGCCAGCAGTTACCGCCCCAGCGGGACCCGCCAAATGTACTTC. It translates to CASSYRPSGTRQMYF.

The CDR3 DNA reads as TGTGCCAGCAGTGAAGAGGGAGGTTTGCTGAACACTGAAGCTTTCTTT. Its translation: CASSEEGGLLNTEAFF. The chain combines TRBV2 with TRBJ1-1; no reliable D call. The CDR3 extends over 16 amino acids. Trimming removed 1 base at V and 0 bases at J, with 12 bases between. The germline CDR1 and CDR2 sequences are SNHLY and FYNNEI.

J is TRBJ1-2 and V is TRBV7-2; D not certain. Germline lookup yields CDR1 SGHTA and CDR2 FQGNSA. Trimming removed 5 bases from V and 7 bases from J, with 14 bases in between. This CDR3 is 13 amino acids long. In nucleotides, the CDR3 is TGTGCCAGCAGCCCAGACTACCCAACTGGCTACACCTTC. It specifies CASSPDYPTGYTF.

V and J are TRBV7-8 and TRBJ1-2; 9 bases align to TRBD1. This CDR3 comprises 15 residues. V lost 7 bases and J lost 5; bases outside the gene matches: 11. CDR1 SGHVS and CDR2 FQNEAQ come from the germline V gene. The CDR3 DNA is TGTGCCAGCACCAAGGACAGGGGACAGGGTTATGGCTACACCTTC. Translating gives CASTKDRGQGYGYTF.

The CDR3 DNA reads as TGTGCCAGCAGCTTGAACAGCGGGACAGGGGACTACGAGCAGTACTTC. Translating gives CASSLNSGTGDYEQYF. The chain is built from TRBV5-4 and TRBJ2-7; TRBD1 agrees at 10 bases. The V gene's germline CDR1 is SGHNT and CDR2 YYREEE (reference sequence). Germline trimming cut 1 base from V and 3 bases from J; bases unmatched to any gene: 7. This CDR3 region has 16 residues.

The chain employs TRBV7-9 and TRBJ2-5, with 8 bases aligning to TRBD1. The germline gives CDR1 SEHNR, CDR2 FQNEAQ (reference sequence). CDR3 length: 16 residues. V was clipped by 5 bases and J by 5 bases; unmatched bases: 13. The CDR3 DNA is TGTGCCAGCAGCCCCCCCCAGGGGGCCTTCGTCGAGACCCAGTACTTC. Translating gives CASSPPQGAFVETQYF. Combining the CDR3 with reference TRBV7-9 and TRBJ2-5 gives the whole variable domain DTGVSQNPRHKITKRGQNVTFRCDPISEHNRLYWYRQTLGQGPEFLTYFQNEAQLEKSRLLSDRFSAERPKGSFSTLEIQRTEQGDSAMYLCASSPPQGAFVETQYFGPGTRLLVL.

The DNA for the CDR3 is TGTGCCAGCAGTCTAACAACACCAGGGCCCGGGGAGCTGTTTTTT. Protein product: CASSLTTPGPGELFF. V gene TRBV27 combines with J gene TRBJ2-2, with D possibly TRBD1 on 5 matching bases. The CDR3 is 15 amino acids. V dropped 5 bases and J dropped 6 bases, with 16 bases sitting between them. Per germline, CDR1 MNHEY and CDR2 SMNVEV (reference sequence).